Given below is one T cell receptor beta chain in context. This clone came up a few times. The antigen this receptor binds is unknown. Base qualities are not at hand, and no much larger clone is one base apart. The data were taken from a study of neoadjuvant anti-PD-1 for oral cavity cancer (dated by TCRdb to the early 2020s). Describing the broader study: Before curative-intent surgical resection, most patients were given three to four biweekly doses of nivolumab at 3 mg/kg. A fourth nivolumab dose was given around day 43 to patients without progression, and definitive surgical resection was performed in those patients on days 50-56. Patients with complete response, partial response or stable disease by RECIST 1.1 were defined as responders, whereas patients with progression were defined as non-responders. The parent correlative cohort included about a dozen patients, with an approximately 35% response rate.

For deep sequencing, PBMC libraries mostly used around 0.45 ug of input genomic DNA, with six replicates for each sample. The immunoSEQ hsTCRbeta kit was used to prepare TCRbeta libraries according to the manufacturer's instructions. The finished libraries were brought together in one pool at 3 nM, which was then read using an Illumina NovaSeq 6000 S4 flow cell. The original methods were these. Raw data preprocessing and quality control were performed with the immunoSEQ Analyzer. The analysis was restricted to productive rearrangements, with each unique CDR3 amino acid sequence defining a clonotype. Repertoire clonality was estimated as the Gini-Simpson index, computed with the R package tcR. Gini indices were compared with Student's t test, and associations with tumor size change were assessed by Pearson correlation. Entries here come from immuneACCESS through TCRdb and include only in-frame sequences with V and J called. Some clones fail to appear in such tables; in the studies checked, an unresolved V gene covers under half of the shortfall, and the cause of the remainder is unknown. That table furnishes V, J and clone size, whereas the DNA furnished D and trimming. The sample table lists roughly 68,000 clones, 70% to 90% of them with a count of one. The ten largest make up approximately 2.6% of the sample.

The research as a whole found: TCR analyses included only a few patients per response group, and the authors called for larger cohorts for validation. Higher pretreatment blood Treg/Th17 ratios correlated with higher pretreatment blood TCRbeta clonality and lower post-treatment tumor TCRbeta clonality. After neoadjuvant nivolumab, non-responders showed significantly higher T cell clonality (Gini index) in PBMCs than responders did.

The time point label corresponds to: after neoadjuvant nivolumab, at surgical resection. Patients were newly diagnosed with stage II-IVA oral cavity squamous cell carcinoma and had received no prior systemic or radiation treatment. Everyone in the cohort had locally advanced, HPV-negative oral cavity squamous cell carcinoma. Peripheral blood mononuclear cells were analyzed directly and were not maintained or expanded in culture. Samples were obtained from a longitudinal correlative study of a single-arm phase II trial of neoadjuvant nivolumab in oral cavity squamous cell carcinoma. Subject-matched pre- and post-treatment PBMCs and tumors from three responders and three non-responders were subjected to genomic DNA-based TCRbeta sequencing. Peripheral blood mononuclear cells were drawn once before nivolumab treatment and a second time after treatment, when surgery took place. The Maxwell RSC DNA from Cells kit was used to extract genomic DNA from PBMCs.

Taken from cysteine to phenylalanine, the CDR3 has 18 residues. Only the CDR3 portion is preserved as DNA: 54 bases, with reading frame beginning at the first base. A distance of 21 bases separates the germline ends of V and J, which lose 0 bases and 0 bases respectively. The germline V gene (reference sequence) yields GTSNPN for CDR1 and SVGIG for CDR2. This receptor was obtained from a person between 40 and 79 years old with oral cavity squamous cell carcinoma. The source was PBMCs, collected after nivolumab (anti-PD-1) treatment. Here the chain combines TRBV30 and TRBJ2-7; TRBD2 is perhaps the D gene, given 5 matching bases. CDR3 sequence: CAWSVRPYLGLLSYEQYF. In nucleotides, the sequence is TGTGCCTGGAGTGTTCGCCCCTATCTTGGACTTCTCTCCTACGAGCAGTACTTC.